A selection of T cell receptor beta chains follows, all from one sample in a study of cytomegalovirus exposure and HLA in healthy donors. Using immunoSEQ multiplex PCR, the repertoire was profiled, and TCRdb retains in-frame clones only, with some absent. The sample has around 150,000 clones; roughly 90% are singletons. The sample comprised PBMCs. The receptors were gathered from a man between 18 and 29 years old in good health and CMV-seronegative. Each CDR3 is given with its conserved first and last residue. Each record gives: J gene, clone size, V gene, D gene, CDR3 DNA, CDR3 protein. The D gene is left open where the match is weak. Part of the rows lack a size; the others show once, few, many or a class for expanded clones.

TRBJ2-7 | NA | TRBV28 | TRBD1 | TGTGCCAGCAGACGACAGGGAATCACCTACGAGCAGTACTTC | CASRRQGITYEQYF
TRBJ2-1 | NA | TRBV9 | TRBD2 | TGTGCCAGCAGCCTCCGACTAGCGGGACCCGACTCCTACAATGAGCAGTTCTTC | CASSLRLAGPDSYNEQFF
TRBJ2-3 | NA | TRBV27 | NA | TGTGCCAGCAGTTTATCGGGGGCCGGGGATACAGATACGCAGTATTTT | CASSLSGAGDTDTQYF
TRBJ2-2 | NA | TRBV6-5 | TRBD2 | TGTGCCAGCAAACCGGGACTAGCGACCGGGGAGCTGTTTTTT | CASKPGLATGELFF
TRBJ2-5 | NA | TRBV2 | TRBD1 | TGTGCCAGCGGTGGGACAGTAGGTGAGACCCAGTACTTC | CASGGTVGETQYF
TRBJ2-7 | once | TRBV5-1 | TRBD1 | TGCGCCAGCAGCCCGCGGACAGGCGACACCTACGAGCAGTACTTC | CASSPRTGDTYEQYF
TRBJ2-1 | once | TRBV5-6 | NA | TGTGCCAGCAGCTTGGCCTGGGGGGTTAGTTCTGAGCAGTTCTTC | CASSLAWGVSSEQFF
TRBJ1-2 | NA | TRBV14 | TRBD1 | TGTGCCAGCAGCCAGAAGACAGGGGGCGCGTACTATGGCTACACCTTC | CASSQKTGGAYYGYTF
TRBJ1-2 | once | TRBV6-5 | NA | TGTGCCAGCAGTTACTTTGGCAACGTCTCTGGCTACACCTTC | CASSYFGNVSGYTF
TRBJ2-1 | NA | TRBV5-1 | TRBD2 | TGCGCCAGCAGCTTGATGGCTAGCGGGAGTAATGAGCAGTTCTTC | CASSLMASGSNEQFF
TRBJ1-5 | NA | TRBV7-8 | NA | TGTGCCAGCAGCCCACCCTATAGCAATCAGCCCCAGCATTTT | CASSPPYSNQPQHF
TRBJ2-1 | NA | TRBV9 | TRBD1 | TGTGCCAGCAGCGCGGGGACAGGGAGGTCTAGTGAGCAGTTCTTC | CASSAGTGRSSEQFF
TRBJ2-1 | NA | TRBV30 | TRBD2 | TGTGGTTCAACGCTAGCGGGAGGAGGTCGGCAGTTCTTC | CGSTLAGGGRQFF
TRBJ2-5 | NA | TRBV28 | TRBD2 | TGTGCCAGCTACCGGATGGGGGGGGGAGAGACCCAGTACTTC | CASYRMGGGETQYF
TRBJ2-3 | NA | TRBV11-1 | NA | TGTGCCAGCAGCGCTCGGGGAGATACGCAGTATTTT | CASSARGDTQYF
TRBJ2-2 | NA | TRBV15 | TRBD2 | TGTGCCACCAGCAGAGATAGGGGACTAGCGAGAAGGGACCTGTTTTTT | CATSRDRGLARRDLFF
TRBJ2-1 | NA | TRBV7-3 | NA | TGTGCCAGCAGCTTTGACTCGAGCTCCTACAATGAGCAGTTCTTC | CASSFDSSSYNEQFF
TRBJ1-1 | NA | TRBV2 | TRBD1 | TGTGCCAGCAGTGAAGCGGTCGGACGGGTCAGGGGGCTCACCACTGAAGCTTTCTTT | CASSEAVGRVRGLTTEAFF
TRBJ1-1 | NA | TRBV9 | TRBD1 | TGTGCCAGCAGCGCGGACAGGGGCCTACTATTGAACACTGAAGCTTTCTTT | CASSADRGLLLNTEAFF